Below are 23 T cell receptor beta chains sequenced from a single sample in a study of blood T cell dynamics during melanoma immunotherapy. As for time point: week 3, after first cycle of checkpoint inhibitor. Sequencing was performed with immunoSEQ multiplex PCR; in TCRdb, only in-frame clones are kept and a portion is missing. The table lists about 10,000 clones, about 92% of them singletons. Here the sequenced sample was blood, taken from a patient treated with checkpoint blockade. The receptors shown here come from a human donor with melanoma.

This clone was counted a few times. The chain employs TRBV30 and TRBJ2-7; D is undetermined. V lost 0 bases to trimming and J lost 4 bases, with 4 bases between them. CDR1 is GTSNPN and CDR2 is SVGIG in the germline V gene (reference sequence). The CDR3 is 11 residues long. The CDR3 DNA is TGTGCCTGGAGTGTTTTTTACGAGCAGTACTTC. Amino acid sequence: CAWSVFYEQYF.

The CDR3 coding sequence is TGTGCCAGCTCACCAGGGGGTAACCCTCGGGAGCAGTACTTC. It yields the protein CASSPGGNPREQYF. V gene TRBV18 combines with J gene TRBJ2-7; either TRBD1 or TRBD2 may fit D (5 bases each). The CDR3 covers 14 residues. Trimming stripped 2 bases from V and 7 bases from J, with 15 bases between. Germline-derived CDR1 and CDR2 are KGHSH and LQKENI.

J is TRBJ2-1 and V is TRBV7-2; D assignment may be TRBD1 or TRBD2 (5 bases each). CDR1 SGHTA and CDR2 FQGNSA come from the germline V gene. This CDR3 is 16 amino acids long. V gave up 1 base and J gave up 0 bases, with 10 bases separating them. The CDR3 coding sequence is TGTGCCAGCAGCTTAGTCGGGGCACGCTCCTACAATGAGCAGTTCTTC. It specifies CASSLVGARSYNEQFF.

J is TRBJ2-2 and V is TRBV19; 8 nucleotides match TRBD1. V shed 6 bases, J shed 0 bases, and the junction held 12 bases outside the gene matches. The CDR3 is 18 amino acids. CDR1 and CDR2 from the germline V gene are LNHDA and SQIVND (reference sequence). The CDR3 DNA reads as TGTGCCAGTAGAACTGACAGGGGAGGACGGGCGAACACCGGGGAGCTGTTTTTT. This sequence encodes CASRTDRGGRANTGELFF.

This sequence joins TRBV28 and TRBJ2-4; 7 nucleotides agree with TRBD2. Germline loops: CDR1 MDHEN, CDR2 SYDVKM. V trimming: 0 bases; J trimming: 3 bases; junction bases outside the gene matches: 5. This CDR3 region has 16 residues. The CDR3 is CASSLWGLADKNIQYF. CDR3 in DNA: TGTGCCAGCAGTTTATGGGGCCTAGCGGACAAAAACATTCAGTACTTC.

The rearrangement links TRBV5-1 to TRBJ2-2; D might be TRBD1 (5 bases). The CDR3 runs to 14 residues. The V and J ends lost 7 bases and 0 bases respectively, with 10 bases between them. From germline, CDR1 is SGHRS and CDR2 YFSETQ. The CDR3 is CASAPTANTGELFF. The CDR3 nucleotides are TGCGCCAGCGCCCCGACAGCGAACACCGGGGAGCTGTTTTTT.

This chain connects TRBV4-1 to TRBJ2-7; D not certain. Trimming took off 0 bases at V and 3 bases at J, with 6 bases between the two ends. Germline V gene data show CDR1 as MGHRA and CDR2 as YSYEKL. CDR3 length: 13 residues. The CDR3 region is CASSQDQLYEQYF. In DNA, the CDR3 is TGCGCCAGCAGCCAAGACCAGCTCTACGAGCAGTACTTC.

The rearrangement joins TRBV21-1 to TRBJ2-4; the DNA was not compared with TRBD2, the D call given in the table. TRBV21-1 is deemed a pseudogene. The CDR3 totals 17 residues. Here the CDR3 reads CASSSPTSGRGENIQYF. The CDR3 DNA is TGTGCCAGCAGCAGCCCGACTAGCGGGAGAGGGGAAAACATTCAGTACTTC.

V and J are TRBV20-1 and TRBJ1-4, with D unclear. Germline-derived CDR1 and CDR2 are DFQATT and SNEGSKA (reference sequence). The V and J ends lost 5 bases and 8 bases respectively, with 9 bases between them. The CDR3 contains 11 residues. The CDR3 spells CSALEGEKLFF. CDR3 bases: TGCAGTGCTCTGGAAGGGGAAAAACTGTTTTTT.

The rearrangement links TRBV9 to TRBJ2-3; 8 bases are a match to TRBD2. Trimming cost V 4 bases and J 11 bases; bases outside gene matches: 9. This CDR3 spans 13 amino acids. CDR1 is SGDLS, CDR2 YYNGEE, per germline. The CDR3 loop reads CASSPAGAMGQYF. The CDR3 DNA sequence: TGTGCCAGCAGCCCAGCGGGGGCAATGGGGCAGTATTTT.

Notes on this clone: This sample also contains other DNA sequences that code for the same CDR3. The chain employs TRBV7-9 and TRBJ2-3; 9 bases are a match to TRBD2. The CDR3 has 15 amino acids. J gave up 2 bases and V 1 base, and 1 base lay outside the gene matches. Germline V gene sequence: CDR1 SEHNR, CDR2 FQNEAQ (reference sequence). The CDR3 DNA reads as TGTGCCAGCAGCTTAGGCGGGAGGGCCACAGATACGCAGTATTTT. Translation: CASSLGGRATDTQYF.

Here the CDR3 reads CASSSGLAGAPGQYF. In nucleotides, the CDR3 is TGTGCCAGCAGCTCCGGACTAGCGGGAGCGCCTGGGCAGTACTTC. This chain links TRBV5-6 with TRBJ2-7; 13 bases match TRBD2. The germline V gene has CDR1 SGHDT and CDR2 YYEEEE. The V and J ends lost 3 bases and 9 bases, in that order; junction bases with no gene match: 9. The CDR3 runs to 15 residues.

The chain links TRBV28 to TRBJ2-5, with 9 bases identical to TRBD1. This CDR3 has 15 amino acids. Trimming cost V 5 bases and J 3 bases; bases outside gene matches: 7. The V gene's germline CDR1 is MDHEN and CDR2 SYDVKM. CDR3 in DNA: TGTGCCAGCAGTCACCCGGGACAGGGAAAAGAGACCCAGTACTTC. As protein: CASSHPGQGKETQYF.

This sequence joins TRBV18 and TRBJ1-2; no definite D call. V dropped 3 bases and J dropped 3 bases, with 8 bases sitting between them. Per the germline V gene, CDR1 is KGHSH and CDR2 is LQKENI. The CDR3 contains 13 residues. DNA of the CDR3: TGTGCCAGCTCACCCGACACCTACTATGGCTACACCTTC. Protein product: CASSPDTYYGYTF.

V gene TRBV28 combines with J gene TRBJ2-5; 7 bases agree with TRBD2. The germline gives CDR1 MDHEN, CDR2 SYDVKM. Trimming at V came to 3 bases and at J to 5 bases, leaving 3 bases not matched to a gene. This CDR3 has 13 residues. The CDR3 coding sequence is TGTGCCAGCAGTTTGGGGGGAGGGGAGACCCAGTACTTC. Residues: CASSLGGGETQYF.

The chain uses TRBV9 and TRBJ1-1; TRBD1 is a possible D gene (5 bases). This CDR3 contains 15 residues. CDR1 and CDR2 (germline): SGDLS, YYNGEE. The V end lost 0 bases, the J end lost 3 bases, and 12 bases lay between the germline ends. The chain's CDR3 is CASSVGGFGDTEAFF. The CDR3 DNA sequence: TGTGCCAGCAGCGTAGGGGGGTTTGGGGACACTGAAGCTTTCTTT.

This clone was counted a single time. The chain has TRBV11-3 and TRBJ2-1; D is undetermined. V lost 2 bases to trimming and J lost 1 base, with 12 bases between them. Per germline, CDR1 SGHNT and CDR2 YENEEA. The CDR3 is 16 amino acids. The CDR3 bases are TGTGCCAGCAGCTTAAGGTTCGTAGGGTCCTACAATGAGCAGTTCTTC. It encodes CASSLRFVGSYNEQFF. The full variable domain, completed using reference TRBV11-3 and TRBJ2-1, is EAGVVQSPRYKIIEKKQPVAFWCNPISGHNTLYWYLQNLGQGPELLIRYENEEAVDDSQLPKDRFSAERLKGVDSTLKIQPAELGDSAVYLCASSLRFVGSYNEQFFGPGTRLTVL.

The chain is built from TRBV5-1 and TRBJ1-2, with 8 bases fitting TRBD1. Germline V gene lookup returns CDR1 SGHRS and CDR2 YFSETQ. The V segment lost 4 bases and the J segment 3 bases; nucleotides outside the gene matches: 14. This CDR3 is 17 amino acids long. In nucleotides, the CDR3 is TGCGCCAGCAGCCTCGGGCCCAGGGGGCAGGGGGACTATGGCTACACCTTC. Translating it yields CASSLGPRGQGDYGYTF.

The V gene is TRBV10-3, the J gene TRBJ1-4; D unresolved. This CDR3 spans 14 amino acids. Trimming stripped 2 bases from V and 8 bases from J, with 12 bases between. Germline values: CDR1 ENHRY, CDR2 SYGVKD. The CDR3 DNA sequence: TGTGCCATCAGTGAGCGGCAGGTTGGGGAAAAACTGTTTTTT. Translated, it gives CAISERQVGEKLFF.

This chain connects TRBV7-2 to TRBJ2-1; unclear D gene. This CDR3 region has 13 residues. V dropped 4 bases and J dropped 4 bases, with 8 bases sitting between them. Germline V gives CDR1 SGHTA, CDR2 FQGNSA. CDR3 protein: CASSSYSYNEQFF. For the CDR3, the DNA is TGTGCCAGCAGCTCCTACAGTTACAATGAGCAGTTCTTC.

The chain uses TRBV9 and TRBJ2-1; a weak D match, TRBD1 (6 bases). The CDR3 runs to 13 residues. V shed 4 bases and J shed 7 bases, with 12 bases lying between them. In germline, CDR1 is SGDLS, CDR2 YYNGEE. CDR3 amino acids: CASSPRTANEQFF. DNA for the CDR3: TGTGCCAGCAGCCCTCGGACAGCGAATGAGCAGTTCTTC.

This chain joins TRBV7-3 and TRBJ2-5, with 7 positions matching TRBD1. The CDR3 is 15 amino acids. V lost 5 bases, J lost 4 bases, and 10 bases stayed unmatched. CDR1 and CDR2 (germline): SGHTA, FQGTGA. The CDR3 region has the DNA TGTGCCAGCAGCCTAGAGGGGGCTCGAGGAGAGACCCAGTACTTC. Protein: CASSLEGARGETQYF.

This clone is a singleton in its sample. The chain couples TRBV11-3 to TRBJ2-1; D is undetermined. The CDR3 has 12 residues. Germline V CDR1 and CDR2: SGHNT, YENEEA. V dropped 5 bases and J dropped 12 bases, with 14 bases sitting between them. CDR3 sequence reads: CASSTPASGQFF. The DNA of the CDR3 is TGTGCCAGCAGCACCCCTGCGTCGGGGCAGTTCTTC.